These 16 T cell receptor beta chains were sequenced from one sample in a study of blood T cell repertoires in COVID-19. Method: immunoSEQ multiplex PCR; TCRdb's copy keeps in-frame clones and lacks some. The sample shows roughly 120,000 clones, 70% to 80% of them seen only once. Sequenced input: peripheral blood. These receptors were collected from a man aged 45 to 65 with acute or convalescent COVID-19.

The chain carries TRBV10-3 and TRBJ1-2, with D possibly being TRBD1 (5 bases). Germline CDR1 is ENHRY and CDR2 is SYGVKD. The CDR3 length is 12 residues. Trimming took off 10 bases at V and 7 bases at J, with 16 bases between the two ends. The CDR3 loop reads CASSGNVGGYTF. CDR3 in DNA: TGTGCCAGCTCAGGGAATGTGGGTGGCTACACCTTC.

The CDR3 is CASSGGGAETGELFF. Written as DNA, the CDR3 is TGTGCCAGCAGCGGCGGGGGGGCCGAAACCGGGGAGCTGTTTTTT. The chain couples TRBV7-2 to TRBJ2-2; 9 bases match TRBD2. The V gene end was trimmed by 5 bases and the J gene end by 5 bases; junction bases not matched to a gene: 6. Germline V lookup: CDR1 SGHTA, CDR2 FQGNSA. The CDR3 runs to 15 residues.

The CDR3: CASGLAGAGYNEQFF. CDR3 in DNA: TGTGCTAGTGGTCTAGCGGGAGCTGGGTACAATGAGCAGTTCTTC. The chain joins TRBV12-5 to TRBJ2-1, with 10 bases identical to TRBD2. CDR1 and CDR2 (germline): LGHNT, FRNRAP. The CDR3 has 15 residues. V shed 5 bases and J 4 bases; nucleotides not matched to a gene: 5.

The chain couples TRBV10-3 to TRBJ2-3, with 8 bases fitting TRBD1. Trimming removed 7 bases from V and 3 bases from J; junction bases left unmatched: 9. CDR3 length: 15 amino acids. Germline V gives CDR1 ENHRY, CDR2 SYGVKD. The CDR3: CAINGQGALTDTQYF. CDR3 sequence (DNA): TGTGCCATCAATGGGCAGGGGGCTCTAACAGATACGCAGTATTTT.

The rearrangement joins TRBV30 to TRBJ1-4; 7 bases fit TRBD1. Germline loops: CDR1 GTSNPN, CDR2 SVGIG (reference sequence). This CDR3 comprises 14 residues. V lost 2 bases, J lost 8 bases, and 8 bases stayed unmatched. The CDR3: CAWSRGVGQEKLFF. The CDR3 DNA reads TGTGCCTGGAGTAGAGGGGTGGGACAGGAAAAACTGTTTTTT.

This rearrangement joins TRBV6-1 to TRBJ2-5; 8 nucleotides line up with TRBD1. V lost 3 bases, J lost 3 bases, and 6 bases stayed unmatched. The CDR3 is 15 amino acids. Per germline, CDR1 MNHNS and CDR2 SASEGT. The chain's CDR3 is CASSEGQAWKETQYF. The CDR3 nucleotides read TGTGCCAGCAGTGAGGGACAGGCCTGGAAAGAGACCCAGTACTTC.

The chain couples TRBV14 to TRBJ2-1, with 11 bases lining up with TRBD2. CDR3 length: 17 amino acids. Germline V lookup: CDR1 SGHDN, CDR2 FVKESK. Trimming removed 0 bases from V and 6 bases from J; junction bases left unmatched: 7. The CDR3 reads CASSQDGASGGTNEQFF. DNA of the CDR3: TGTGCCAGCAGCCAAGATGGCGCTAGCGGGGGGACCAATGAGCAGTTCTTC.

This clone was counted a few times. The rearrangement links TRBV28 to TRBJ1-2; 7 nucleotides align to TRBD1. Germline lookup yields CDR1 MDHEN and CDR2 SYDVKM. V dropped 4 bases and J dropped 6; count of bases not matched to a gene: 11. The CDR3 has 15 residues. CDR3 in amino acids: CASSSHSGTDDGYTF. In nucleotides, the CDR3 is TGTGCCAGCAGTTCACACTCCGGGACAGATGATGGCTACACCTTC.

The V gene is TRBV19, the J gene TRBJ2-1, with 10 bases that match TRBD1. Germline V gives CDR1 LNHDA, CDR2 SQIVND (reference sequence). Trimming at V came to 8 bases and at J to 5 bases, leaving 9 bases not matched to a gene. This CDR3 is 15 amino acids long. This chain's CDR3 is CASASGTGVDNEQFF. Written as DNA, the CDR3 is TGTGCCAGTGCATCCGGGACAGGGGTAGACAATGAGCAGTTCTTC.

This chain links TRBV10-1 with TRBJ2-5, with 11 positions matching TRBD2. The CDR3 runs to 15 residues. The germline V gene encodes CDR1 WNHNN and CDR2 SYGVQD (reference sequence). Trimming took 3 bases from V and 2 from J; bases not matched to a gene: 2. The CDR3 region is CASSEGTSGQETQYF. Written as DNA, the CDR3 is TGCGCCAGCAGTGAAGGGACTAGCGGACAAGAGACCCAGTACTTC.

This clone was detected a few times. The rearrangement links TRBV4-1 to TRBJ2-7; the match to TRBD2 covers 10 bases. V lost 2 bases and J lost 4; bases outside the gene matches: 5. Germline CDR1 MGHRA, CDR2 YSYEKL. There are 15 residues in the CDR3. The CDR3 sequence is CASSQQGLANYEQYF. The CDR3 bases are TGCGCCAGCAGCCAACAGGGACTAGCGAATTACGAGCAGTACTTC.

The chain employs TRBV4-1 and TRBJ1-2, with D perhaps TRBD1 (5 bases). The CDR3 has 15 residues. Looked up from germline, CDR1 is MGHRA and CDR2 is YSYEKL. Trimming removed 0 bases at V and 4 bases at J, with 12 bases between. CDR3 sequence reads: CASSQDPSGVYGYTF. For the CDR3, the DNA is TGCGCCAGCAGCCAAGATCCCTCGGGGGTCTATGGCTACACCTTC.

The V and J genes are TRBV6-6 and TRBJ2-3; 9 bases fit TRBD1. This CDR3 has 15 amino acids. Trimming removed 4 bases from V and 2 bases from J; junction bases left unmatched: 4. Germline CDR1 reads MNHNY; CDR2 reads SVGAGI (reference sequence). CDR3 bases: TGTGCCAGCAGTTCCGGGACAGGGTTCACAGATACGCAGTATTTT. Its translation is CASSSGTGFTDTQYF.

A note on this clone: The junction departs from germline at one end; a sequencing error may be responsible. The chain uses TRBV9 and TRBJ1-3, with D possibly TRBD1 on 6 matching bases. CDR1 is SGDLS, CDR2 YYNGEE, per germline. This CDR3 region has 15 residues. The CDR3 sequence: CASSEGTPRGNTTYF. CDR3 bases: TGTGCCAGCAGCGAAGGGACACCCAGAGGAAACACCACATATTTT. Looking up the rest from reference TRBV9 and TRBJ1-3 gives the full variable domain: DSGVTQTPKHLITATGQRVTLRCSPRSGDLSVYWYQQSLDQGLQFLIQYYNGEERAKGNILERFSAQQFPDLHSELNLSSLELGDSALYFCASSEGTPRGNTTYFGEGSWLTVV.

This clone showed up just a few times. The V and J genes are TRBV5-1 and TRBJ1-5; D unresolved. Deletions cut 3 bases from V and 0 bases from J, with 7 bases between. Germline loops: CDR1 SGHRS, CDR2 YFSETQ. This CDR3 has 14 residues. CDR3 in amino acids: CASSSDISNQPQHF. CDR3 in DNA: TGCGCCAGCAGCTCAGACATTAGCAATCAGCCCCAGCATTTT.

V is TRBV27 and J is TRBJ1-5, with TRBD1 matching 10 bases. Germline trimming cut 4 bases from V and 6 bases from J; bases unmatched to any gene: 6. Germline CDR1 reads MNHEY; CDR2 reads SMNVEV (reference sequence). The CDR3 loop spans 15 amino acids. CDR3 sequence: CASSSGTGAPQPQHF. CDR3 nucleotide sequence: TGTGCCAGCAGTTCCGGGACAGGGGCCCCTCAGCCCCAGCATTTT.